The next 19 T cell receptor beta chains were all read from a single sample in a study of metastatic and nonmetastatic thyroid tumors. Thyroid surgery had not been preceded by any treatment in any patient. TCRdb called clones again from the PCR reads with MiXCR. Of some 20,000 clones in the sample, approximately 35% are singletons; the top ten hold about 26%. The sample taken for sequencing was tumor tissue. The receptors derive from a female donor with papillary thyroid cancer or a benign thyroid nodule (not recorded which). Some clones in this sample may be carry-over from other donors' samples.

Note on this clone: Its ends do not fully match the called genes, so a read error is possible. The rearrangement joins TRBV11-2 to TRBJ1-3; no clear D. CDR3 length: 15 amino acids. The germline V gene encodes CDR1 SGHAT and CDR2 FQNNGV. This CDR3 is CSSSFFYSSGNTIYF. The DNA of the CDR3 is TGTTCCAGCAGCTTTTTCTACAGCTCTGGAAACACCATATATTTT.

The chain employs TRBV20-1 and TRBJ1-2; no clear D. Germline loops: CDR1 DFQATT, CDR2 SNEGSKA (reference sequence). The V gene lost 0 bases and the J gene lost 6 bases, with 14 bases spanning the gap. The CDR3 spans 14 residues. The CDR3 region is CSARDVQGPHGYTF. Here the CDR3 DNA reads TGCAGTGCTAGAGATGTACAAGGGCCCCATGGCTACACCTTC.

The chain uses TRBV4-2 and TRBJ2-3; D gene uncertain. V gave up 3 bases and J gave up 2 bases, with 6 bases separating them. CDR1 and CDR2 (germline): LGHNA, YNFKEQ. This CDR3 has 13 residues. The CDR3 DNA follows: TGTGCCAGCAGCCAGCAGTCCACAGATACGCAGTATTTT. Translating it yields CASSQQSTDTQYF.

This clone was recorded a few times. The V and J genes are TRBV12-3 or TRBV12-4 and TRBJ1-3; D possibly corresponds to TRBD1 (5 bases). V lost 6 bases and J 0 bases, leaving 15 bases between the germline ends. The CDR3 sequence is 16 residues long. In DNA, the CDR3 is TGTGCCAGCAGCCGGGGGGAACTGAACTCTGGAAACACCATATATTTT. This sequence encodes CASSRGELNSGNTIYF.

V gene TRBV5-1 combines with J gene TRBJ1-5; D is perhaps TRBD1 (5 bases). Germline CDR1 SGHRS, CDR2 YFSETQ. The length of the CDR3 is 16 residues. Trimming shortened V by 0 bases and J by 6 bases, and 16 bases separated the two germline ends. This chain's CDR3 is CASSLDGQTGGQPQHF. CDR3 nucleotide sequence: TGCGCCAGCAGCTTGGATGGACAAACCGGTGGTCAGCCCCAGCATTTT.

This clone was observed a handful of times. Here the CDR3 reads CASSPRAGSEQYF. CDR3 sequence (DNA): TGTGCCAGTAGTCCCCGCGCGGGGAGCGAGCAGTACTTC. The chain has TRBV19 and TRBJ2-7, with D maybe TRBD2 (6 bases). Trimming shortened V by 5 bases and J by 6 bases, and 14 bases separated the two germline ends. Per the germline V gene, CDR1 is LNHDA and CDR2 is SQIVND (reference sequence). The CDR3 has 13 amino acids.

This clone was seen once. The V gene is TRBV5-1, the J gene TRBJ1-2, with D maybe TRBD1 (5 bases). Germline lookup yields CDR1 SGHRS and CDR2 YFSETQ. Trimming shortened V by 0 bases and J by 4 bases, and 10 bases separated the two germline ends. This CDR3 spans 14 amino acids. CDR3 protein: CASSLAGLSYGYTF. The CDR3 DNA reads TGCGCCAGCAGCTTGGCAGGGTTGAGCTATGGCTACACCTTC.

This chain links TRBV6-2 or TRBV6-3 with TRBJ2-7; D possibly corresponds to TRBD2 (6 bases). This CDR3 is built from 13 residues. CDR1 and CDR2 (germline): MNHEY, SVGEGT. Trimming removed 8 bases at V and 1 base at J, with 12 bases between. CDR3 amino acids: CASGGSRSYEQYF. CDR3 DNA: TGTGCCAGCGGGGGGTCGAGGTCCTACGAGCAGTACTTC.

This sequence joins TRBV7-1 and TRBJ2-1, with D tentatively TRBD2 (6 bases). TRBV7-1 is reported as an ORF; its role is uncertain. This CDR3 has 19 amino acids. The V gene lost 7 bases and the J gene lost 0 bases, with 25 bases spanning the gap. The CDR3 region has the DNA TGTGCCAGCATCGGACCCTCGGGGGAGGCAAGGAGCTCCTACAATGAGCAGTTCTTC. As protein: CASIGPSGEARSSYNEQFF.

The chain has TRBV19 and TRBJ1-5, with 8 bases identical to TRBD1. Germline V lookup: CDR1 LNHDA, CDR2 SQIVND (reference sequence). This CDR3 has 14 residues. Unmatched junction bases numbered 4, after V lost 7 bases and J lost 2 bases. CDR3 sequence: CASTMTGGNQPQHF. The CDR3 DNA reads TGTGCCAGTACGATGACAGGGGGCAATCAGCCCCAGCATTTT. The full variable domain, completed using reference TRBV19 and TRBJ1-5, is DGGITQSPKYLFRKEGQNVTLSCEQNLNHDAMYWYRQDPGQGLRLIYYSQIVNDFQKGDIAEGYSVSREKKESFPLTVTSAQKNPTAFYLCASTMTGGNQPQHFGDGTRLSIL.

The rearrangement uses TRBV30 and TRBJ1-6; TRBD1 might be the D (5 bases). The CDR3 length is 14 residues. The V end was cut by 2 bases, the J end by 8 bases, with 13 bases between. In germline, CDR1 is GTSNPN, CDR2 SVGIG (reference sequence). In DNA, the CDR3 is TGTGCCTGGAGTTCGGGGCGCGGTGATTCACCCCTCCACTTT. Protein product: CAWSSGRGDSPLHF.

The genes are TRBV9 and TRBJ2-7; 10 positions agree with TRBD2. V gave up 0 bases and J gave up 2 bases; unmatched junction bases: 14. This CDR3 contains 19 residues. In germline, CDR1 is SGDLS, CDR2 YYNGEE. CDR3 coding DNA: TGTGCCAGCAGCGTAGTGGAAAGTAGCGGGAGGTTGGTAACCTACGAGCAGTACTTC. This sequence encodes CASSVVESSGRLVTYEQYF.

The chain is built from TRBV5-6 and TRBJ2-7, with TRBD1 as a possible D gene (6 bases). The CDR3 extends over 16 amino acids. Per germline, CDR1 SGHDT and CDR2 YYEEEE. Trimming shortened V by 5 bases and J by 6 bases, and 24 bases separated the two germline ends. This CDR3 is CASRGAGGVRCCEQYF. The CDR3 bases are TGTGCCAGCAGGGGGGCTGGCGGCGTTCGCTGTTGCGAGCAGTACTTC.

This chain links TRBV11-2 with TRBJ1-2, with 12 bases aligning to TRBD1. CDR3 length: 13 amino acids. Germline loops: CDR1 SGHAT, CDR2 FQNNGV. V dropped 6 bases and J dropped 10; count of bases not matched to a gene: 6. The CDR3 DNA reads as TGTGCCAGCAGATCCGGGACAGGGGGCGACTACACCTTC. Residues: CASRSGTGGDYTF.

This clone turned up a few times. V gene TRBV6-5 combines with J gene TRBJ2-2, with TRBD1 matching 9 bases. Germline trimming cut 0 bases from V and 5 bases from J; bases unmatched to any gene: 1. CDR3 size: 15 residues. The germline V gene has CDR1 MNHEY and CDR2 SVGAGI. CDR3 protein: CASSYSGQGTGELFF. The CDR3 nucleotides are TGTGCCAGCAGTTACTCCGGACAGGGGACCGGGGAGCTGTTTTTT.

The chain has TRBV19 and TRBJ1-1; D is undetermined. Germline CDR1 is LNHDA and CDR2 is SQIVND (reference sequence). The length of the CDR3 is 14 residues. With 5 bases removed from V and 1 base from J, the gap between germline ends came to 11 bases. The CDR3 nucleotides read TGTGCCAGTAGTTGGGCTGGGGAGAACACTGAAGCTTTCTTT. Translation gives CASSWAGENTEAFF. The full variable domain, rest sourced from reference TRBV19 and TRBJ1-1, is DGGITQSPKYLFRKEGQNVTLSCEQNLNHDAMYWYRQDPGQGLRLIYYSQIVNDFQKGDIAEGYSVSREKKESFPLTVTSAQKNPTAFYLCASSWAGENTEAFFGQGTRLTVV.

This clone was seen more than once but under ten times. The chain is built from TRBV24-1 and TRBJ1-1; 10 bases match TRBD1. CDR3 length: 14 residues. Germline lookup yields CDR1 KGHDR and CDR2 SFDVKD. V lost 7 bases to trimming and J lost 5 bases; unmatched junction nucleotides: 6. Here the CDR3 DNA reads TGTGCCACCAGGCAGACAGGGGGCGCGACTGAAGCTTTCTTT. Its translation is CATRQTGGATEAFF.

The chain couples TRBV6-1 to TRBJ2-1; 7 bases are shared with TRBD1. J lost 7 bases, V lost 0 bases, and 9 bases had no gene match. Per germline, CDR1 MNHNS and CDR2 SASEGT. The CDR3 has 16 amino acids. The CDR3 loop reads CASSEATITGVNEQFF. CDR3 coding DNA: TGTGCCAGCAGTGAAGCAACGATTACAGGGGTGAATGAGCAGTTCTTC.

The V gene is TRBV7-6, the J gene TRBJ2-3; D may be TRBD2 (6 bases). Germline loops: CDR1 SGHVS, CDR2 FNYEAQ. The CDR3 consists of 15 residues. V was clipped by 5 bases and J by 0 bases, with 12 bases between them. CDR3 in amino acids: CASSRGGPSTDTQYF. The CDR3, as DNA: TGTGCCAGCAGCCGAGGAGGGCCTAGCACAGATACGCAGTATTTT.